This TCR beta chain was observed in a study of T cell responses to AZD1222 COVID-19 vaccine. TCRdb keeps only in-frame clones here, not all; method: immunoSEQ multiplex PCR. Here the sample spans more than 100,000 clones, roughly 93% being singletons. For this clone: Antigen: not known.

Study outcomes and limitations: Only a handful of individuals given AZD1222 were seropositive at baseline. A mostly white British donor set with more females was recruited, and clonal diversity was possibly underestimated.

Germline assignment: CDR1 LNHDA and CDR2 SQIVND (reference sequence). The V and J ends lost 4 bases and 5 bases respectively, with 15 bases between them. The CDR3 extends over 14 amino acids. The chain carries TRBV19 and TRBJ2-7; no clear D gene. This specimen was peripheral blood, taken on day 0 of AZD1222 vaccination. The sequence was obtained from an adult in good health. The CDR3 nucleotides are TGTGCCAGTAGTAAATTGGCCCTCCCTCACGAGCAGTACTTC. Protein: CASSKLALPHEQYF.